This passage covers 30 T cell receptor beta chains from one sample sequenced in a study of technical replicates of blood from a few donors. The assay was immunoSEQ multiplex PCR, and TCRdb's table has in-frame clones only and misses some. Of about 74,000 clones listed, about 88% are singletons. Material for sequencing was T cells isolated from PBMCs. Receptors were obtained from a human donor in good health.

This clone was picked up one time. The J gene is TRBJ2-2, the V gene TRBV6-1; D not certain. The CDR3 totals 13 residues. Trimming shortened V by 7 bases and J by 6 bases, and 12 bases separated the two germline ends. CDR1 and CDR2 from the germline V gene are MNHNS and SASEGT. The CDR3 bases are TGTGCCAGCACTATTAGTCGGTCCGGGGAGCTGTTTTTT. This gives the protein CASTISRSGELFF.

This chain links TRBV2 with TRBJ2-1; 10 nucleotides match TRBD2. This CDR3 region has 14 residues. In germline, CDR1 is SNHLY, CDR2 FYNNEI. The trim removed 4 bases at V and 5 bases at J, leaving 2 bases unmatched. The CDR3 spells CASSGTSGNNEQFF. CDR3 nucleotide sequence: TGTGCCAGCAGTGGGACTAGCGGAAACAATGAGCAGTTCTTC. Full variable domain (remainder filled in from reference TRBV2 and TRBJ2-1): EPEVTQTPSHQVTQMGQEVILRCVPISNHLYFYWYRQILGQKVEFLVSFYNNEISEKSEIFDDQFSVERPDGSNFTLKIRSTKLEDSAMYFCASSGTSGNNEQFFGPGTRLTVL.

The genes are TRBV9 and TRBJ2-1; the match to TRBD2 covers 9 bases. The CDR3 is 13 amino acids. V shed 6 bases and J 9 bases; nucleotides not matched to a gene: 7. The germline V gene encodes CDR1 SGDLS and CDR2 YYNGEE. DNA of the CDR3: TGTGCCAGCACGATTAGCGGGAGCGGTGAGCAGTTCTTC. The encoded protein is CASTISGSGEQFF.

The V call is TRBV30, the J call TRBJ2-7; tentative D call: TRBD1 (5 bases). Trimming left V 4 bases short and J 0 bases short, with 10 bases between. Germline V gene sequence: CDR1 GTSNPN, CDR2 SVGIG (reference sequence). The CDR3 spans 13 residues. The CDR3 DNA reads as TGTGCCTGGACAGGGCCCCTCTCCTACGAGCAGTACTTC. This codes for CAWTGPLSYEQYF. Supplemented by reference TRBV30 and TRBJ2-7, the full variable domain reads SQTIHQWPATLVQPVGSPLSLECTVEGTSNPNLYWYRQAAGRGLQLLFYSVGIGQISSEVPQNLSASRPQDRQFILSSKKLLLSDSGFYLCAWTGPLSYEQYFGPGTRLTVT.

The chain recombines TRBV7-9 with TRBJ1-1, with no clear D. This CDR3 spans 16 amino acids. Deletions cut 11 bases from V and 0 bases from J, with 22 bases between. Germline V lookup: CDR1 SEHNR, CDR2 FQNEAQ (reference sequence). CDR3 in DNA: TGTGCCGGAATGGGGAGGCTTAGTACTATGAACACTGAAGCTTTCTTT. Translating gives CAGMGRLSTMNTEAFF.

V usage is TRBV6-5 and J usage is TRBJ1-2; 7 bases are shared with TRBD1. The CDR3 consists of 12 residues. V was pared by 2 bases and J by 6 bases, with 0 bases of the junction left unmatched. Germline CDR1 MNHEY, CDR2 SVGAGI. The CDR3 reads CASSYGTDGYTF. DNA of the CDR3: TGTGCCAGCAGTTACGGGACAGATGGCTACACCTTC.

Remarks on this clone: The same CDR3 also results from other DNA sequences found in this sample. The chain links TRBV19 to TRBJ2-7, with 10 bases that match TRBD2. V gave up 1 base and J gave up 0 bases; unmatched junction bases: 0. CDR3 length equals 15 residues. The germline V gene has CDR1 LNHDA and CDR2 SQIVND (reference sequence). The CDR3 spells CASSIGLAGSYEQYF. The CDR3 DNA is TGTGCCAGTAGTATAGGACTAGCGGGCTCCTACGAGCAGTACTTC. Complete variable domain (other parts from reference TRBV19 and TRBJ2-7): DGGITQSPKYLFRKEGQNVTLSCEQNLNHDAMYWYRQDPGQGLRLIYYSQIVNDFQKGDIAEGYSVSREKKESFPLTVTSAQKNPTAFYLCASSIGLAGSYEQYFGPGTRLTVT.

The chain carries TRBV16 and TRBJ2-7; 7 bases fit TRBD1. The CDR3 has 14 amino acids. The germline V gene has CDR1 KGHSY and CDR2 FQNENV. J was trimmed by 3 bases and V by 0 bases; bases with no gene match: 2. The CDR3, as DNA: TGTGCCAGCAGCCAATCAGGGGGCTACTACGAGCAGTACTTC. Protein product: CASSQSGGYYEQYF.

The rearrangement links TRBV7-3 to TRBJ2-3; 13 nucleotides align to TRBD2. Looked up from germline, CDR1 is SGHTA and CDR2 is FQGTGA. The V and J ends lost 6 bases and 6 bases, in that order; junction bases with no gene match: 12. This CDR3 region has 17 residues. CDR3 sequence (DNA): TGTGCCAGCAGTTGGGGGATCGGACTAGCGGGAGCTGATACGCAGTATTTT. Residues: CASSWGIGLAGADTQYF.

This sequence joins TRBV12-5 and TRBJ1-3; the match to TRBD1 covers 10 bases. This CDR3 comprises 15 residues. Germline loops: CDR1 LGHNT, CDR2 FRNRAP. J lost 2 bases, V lost 5 bases, and 3 bases had no gene match. DNA of the CDR3: TGTGCTAGTGGTCCCGGACAGGGGGCTGGAAACACCATATATTTT. Translated: CASGPGQGAGNTIYF.

The gene calls are TRBV5-6 and TRBJ2-7, with 9 bases matching TRBD1. V lost 2 bases to trimming and J lost 1 base; unmatched junction nucleotides: 1. The CDR3 is 14 residues long. Germline CDR1 reads SGHDT; CDR2 reads YYEEEE. CDR3 nucleotide sequence: TGTGCCAGCAGCTTCGGGACAGGGTCCTACGAGCAGTACTTC. Protein sequence: CASSFGTGSYEQYF.

The chain uses TRBV30 and TRBJ1-1; D might be TRBD1 (6 bases). The V gene lost 5 bases and the J gene lost 2 bases, with 12 bases spanning the gap. This CDR3 is 13 amino acids long. The germline V gene has CDR1 GTSNPN and CDR2 SVGIG (reference sequence). CDR3: CAWAGDFNTEAFF. CDR3 in DNA: TGTGCCTGGGCAGGGGATTTTAACACTGAAGCTTTCTTT. Using reference TRBV30 and TRBJ1-1 for the parts outside the CDR3, the full variable domain is SQTIHQWPATLVQPVGSPLSLECTVEGTSNPNLYWYRQAAGRGLQLLFYSVGIGQISSEVPQNLSASRPQDRQFILSSKKLLLSDSGFYLCAWAGDFNTEAFFGQGTRLTVV.

This clone was counted once. The J gene is TRBJ2-1, the V gene TRBV6-6, with 9 bases that match TRBD2. Looked up from germline, CDR1 is MNHNY and CDR2 is SVGAGI (reference sequence). The CDR3 sequence is 15 residues long. V shed 4 bases and J 2 bases; nucleotides not matched to a gene: 3. The CDR3 here is CASSLAGETYNEQFF. The CDR3 DNA sequence: TGTGCCAGCAGTTTAGCGGGAGAAACCTACAATGAGCAGTTCTTC.

This chain connects TRBV6-1 to TRBJ2-3; D ambiguous. The V end lost 6 bases, the J end lost 0 bases, and 13 bases lay between the germline ends. This CDR3 has 15 amino acids. Germline V gives CDR1 MNHNS, CDR2 SASEGT. CDR3 protein: CASSYARSSTDTQYF. The CDR3 coding sequence is TGTGCCAGCAGCTACGCCCGCTCTAGCACAGATACGCAGTATTTT.

This chain links TRBV19 with TRBJ2-3, with 7 nucleotides matching TRBD1. J gave up 4 bases and V 10 bases, and 8 bases lay outside the gene matches. Germline V gene lookup returns CDR1 LNHDA and CDR2 SQIVND (reference sequence). This CDR3 has 13 residues. This chain's CDR3 is CATGTVESDTQYF. The CDR3 DNA sequence: TGTGCCACCGGGACAGTTGAATCAGATACGCAGTATTTT.

The genes are TRBV5-4 and TRBJ2-1; 8 bases line up with TRBD1. V gave up 4 bases and J gave up 5 bases; unmatched junction bases: 5. The CDR3 sequence is 14 residues long. CDR1 SGHNT and CDR2 YYREEE come from the germline V gene (reference sequence). In DNA form, the CDR3 reads TGTGCCAGCAGCAGGGGACAGGTGGACAATGAGCAGTTCTTC. As protein: CASSRGQVDNEQFF.

This CDR3 reads CASSLARESHGYTF. The CDR3 coding sequence is TGTGCCAGCAGCTTAGCGCGCGAATCGCATGGCTACACCTTC. The V and J genes are TRBV7-9 and TRBJ1-2; D call uncertain. V was pared by 0 bases and J by 6 bases, with 11 bases between. The CDR3 is 14 amino acids. CDR1 is SEHNR and CDR2 is FQNEAQ in the germline V gene (reference sequence).

The gene calls are TRBV7-8 and TRBJ2-7; a weak D match, TRBD1 (5 bases). Germline CDR1 is SGHVS and CDR2 is FQNEAQ. The V end lost 4 bases, the J end lost 5 bases, and 15 bases lay between the germline ends. This CDR3 comprises 14 residues. The CDR3 here is CASSSRVYNNEQYF. The CDR3 coding sequence is TGTGCCAGCAGCTCCAGGGTTTACAATAACGAGCAGTACTTC.

This clone has only a few counts. The V and J genes are TRBV7-9 and TRBJ2-7, with D unresolved. V lost 5 bases to trimming and J lost 4 bases, with 6 bases between them. The CDR3 totals 11 residues. The germline gives CDR1 SEHNR, CDR2 FQNEAQ (reference sequence). The CDR3 spells CASSRTYEQYF. The CDR3 DNA reads TGTGCCAGCAGCCGTACTTACGAGCAGTACTTC.

V usage is TRBV5-1 and J usage is TRBJ1-1; no clear D. Germline loops: CDR1 SGHRS, CDR2 YFSETQ. V lost 6 bases to trimming and J lost 5 bases, with 17 bases between them. The CDR3 sequence is 14 residues long. The CDR3 here is CASKLAVGGTEAFF. The CDR3 nucleotides are TGCGCCAGCAAGCTTGCGGTCGGAGGGACTGAAGCTTTCTTT. Supplemented by reference TRBV5-1 and TRBJ1-1, the full variable domain reads KAGVTQTPRYLIKTRGQQVTLSCSPISGHRSVSWYQQTPGQGLQFLFEYFSETQRNKGNFPGRFSGRQFSNSRSEMNVSTLELGDSALYLCASKLAVGGTEAFFGQGTRLTVV.

The CDR3, as DNA: TGTGCCAGCAGTTTCCTAGGTTCGGCCTGGAACGAGCAGTACTTC. It yields the protein CASSFLGSAWNEQYF. The rearrangement uses TRBV28 and TRBJ2-7; D gene uncertain. Trimming pared 3 bases from V and 5 bases from J, leaving 17 bases between. CDR1 and CDR2 (germline): MDHEN, SYDVKM. This CDR3 has 15 amino acids.

The J gene is TRBJ2-1, the V gene TRBV6-5, with 8 bases that match TRBD2. Germline V gives CDR1 MNHEY, CDR2 SVGAGI. The CDR3 has 13 residues. The J segment lost 6 bases and the V segment lost 7 bases, leaving 5 bases of the junction unmatched. CDR3 sequence: CASTYAGGNEQFF. In nucleotides, the CDR3 is TGTGCCAGCACCTATGCGGGGGGCAATGAGCAGTTCTTC.

The chain has TRBV15 and TRBJ2-7; 8 bases are a match to TRBD1. This CDR3 spans 15 amino acids. The trim removed 0 bases at V and 8 bases at J, leaving 9 bases unmatched. Germline loops: CDR1 LNHNV, CDR2 YYDKDF (reference sequence). The CDR3 reads CATSRDRGQGSQQYF. Here the CDR3 DNA reads TGTGCCACCAGCAGAGACCGAGGACAGGGAAGTCAGCAGTACTTC.

In its sample, this clone was seen a few times. This sequence joins TRBV14 and TRBJ2-3; maybe TRBD1 (6 bases). Between the trimmed V and J ends, which lost 1 base and 7 bases, there was a span of 18 bases. The germline gives CDR1 SGHDN, CDR2 FVKESK. The CDR3 is 16 residues long. CDR3 coding DNA: TGTGCCAGCAGCCAAGGGACGACAGGCCTTGAAAATACGCAGTATTTT. Encoded protein: CASSQGTTGLENTQYF.

V is TRBV7-2 and J is TRBJ2-7, with 8 bases lining up with TRBD2. Germline CDR1 SGHTA, CDR2 FQGNSA. V gave up 6 bases and J gave up 0 bases; unmatched junction bases: 7. CDR3 length: 15 residues. Here the CDR3 DNA reads TGTGCCAGCAGACCCACTAGCGGCCTCTCCTACGAGCAGTACTTC. It encodes CASRPTSGLSYEQYF.

The chain carries TRBV4-1 and TRBJ1-1, with D hard to call. The V gene lost 5 bases and the J gene lost 4 bases, with 17 bases spanning the gap. The CDR3 totals 15 residues. Germline loops: CDR1 MGHRA, CDR2 YSYEKL. Here the CDR3 reads CASSSGWAVSTEAFF. CDR3 coding DNA: TGCGCCAGCAGCTCTGGGTGGGCAGTAAGCACTGAAGCTTTCTTT.

The V and J genes are TRBV12-5 and TRBJ2-1; 10 positions agree with TRBD1. Germline trimming cut 5 bases from V and 9 bases from J; bases unmatched to any gene: 7. Germline CDR1 LGHNT, CDR2 FRNRAP. The length of the CDR3 is 14 residues. CDR3 protein: CASGNRDRGLEQFF. For the CDR3, the DNA is TGTGCTAGTGGTAACCGGGACAGGGGACTTGAGCAGTTCTTC.

This clone has a handful of counts. The V call is TRBV19, the J call TRBJ2-1; TRBD2 agrees at 8 bases. Per germline, CDR1 LNHDA and CDR2 SQIVND (reference sequence). V lost 5 bases, J lost 0 bases, and 6 bases stayed unmatched. CDR3 size: 16 residues. DNA of the CDR3: TGTGCCAGTAGTCTCCGGACTAGCAACTCCTACAATGAGCAGTTCTTC. Translating gives CASSLRTSNSYNEQFF.

This sequence joins TRBV4-2 and TRBJ2-5; TRBD2 agrees at 12 bases. The CDR3 length is 15 residues. Losses at the gene ends were 4 bases for V and 5 bases for J; bases not matched to a gene: 5. Germline loops: CDR1 LGHNA, CDR2 YNFKEQ. CDR3 sequence: CASSRLAGVGETQYF. CDR3 DNA: TGTGCCAGCAGCCGACTAGCGGGAGTCGGGGAGACCCAGTACTTC.

This clone is a singleton in its sample. This chain joins TRBV30 and TRBJ1-2; weak D call: TRBD1 (5 bases). Germline V gene lookup returns CDR1 GTSNPN and CDR2 SVGIG (reference sequence). The CDR3 length is 13 residues. V was pared by 5 bases and J by 8 bases, with 18 bases between. CDR3 nucleotide sequence: TGTGCCTGGTCCCCGGGCAGGGAGGTAGGCTACACCTTC. Translating gives CAWSPGREVGYTF. The full variable domain, completed using reference TRBV30 and TRBJ1-2, is SQTIHQWPATLVQPVGSPLSLECTVEGTSNPNLYWYRQAAGRGLQLLFYSVGIGQISSEVPQNLSASRPQDRQFILSSKKLLLSDSGFYLCAWSPGREVGYTFGSGTRLTVV.